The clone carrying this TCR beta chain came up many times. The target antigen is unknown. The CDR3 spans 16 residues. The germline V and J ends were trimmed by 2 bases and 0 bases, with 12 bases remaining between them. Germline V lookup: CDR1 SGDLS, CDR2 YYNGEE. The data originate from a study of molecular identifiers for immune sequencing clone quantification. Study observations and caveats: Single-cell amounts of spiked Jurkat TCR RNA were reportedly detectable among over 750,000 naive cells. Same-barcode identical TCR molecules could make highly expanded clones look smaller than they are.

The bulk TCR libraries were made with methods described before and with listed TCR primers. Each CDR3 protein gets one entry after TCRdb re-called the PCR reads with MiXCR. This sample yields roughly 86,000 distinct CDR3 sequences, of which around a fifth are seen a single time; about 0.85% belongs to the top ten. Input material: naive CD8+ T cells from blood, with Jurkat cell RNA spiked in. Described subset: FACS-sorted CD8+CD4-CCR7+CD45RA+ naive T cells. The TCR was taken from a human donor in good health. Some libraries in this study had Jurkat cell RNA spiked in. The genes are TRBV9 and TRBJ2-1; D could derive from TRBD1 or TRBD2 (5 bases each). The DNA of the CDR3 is TGTGCCAGCAGCGTGAGGGCAGGGTACTCCTACAATGAGCAGTTCTTC. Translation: CASSVRAGYSYNEQFF.